One T cell receptor (beta chain) is described in this entry. Its antigen is unknown. After re-calling the 5' RACE reads, TCRdb lists one entry per CDR3 protein, DNA absent. The sample table includes some 500,000 distinct CDR3 sequences. This sample is drawn from a study of T cells expressing NK-cell markers. Across the whole study: The TCR beta repertoires originated in sorted CD3+CD56+NKG2C+, CD3+CD56+NKG2C- and CD3+CD56-NKG2C+ T cells.

The study's findings and limits: Dominant NKG2C+ clonotypes made up 1.0-7.0% of CD8+ T cells in a handful of donors.

This CDR3 contains 16 residues. Germline values: CDR1 MGHRA, CDR2 YSYEKL. The sequenced sample was blood T cells: a sorted CD56 or NKG2C T cell subset, CD4+ or CD8+ T cells, or bulk PBMC T cells (not recorded which). The chain links TRBV4-1 to TRBJ1-2; the TRBD1 assignment by TCRdb is unverifiable without DNA. This receptor was identified in a woman aged 45-59 years in good health. CDR3: CASSQEGQGIKYGYTF.